Sequencing of this T cell receptor (beta chain) was carried out in a study of beta chain features in type 1 diabetes (dated by TCRdb to between 2017 and 2018). About the full investigation: No differences in mean age, gender distribution, total cell number or subset yield were found between patients and healthy donors. A total of 85 million to 110 million sorted cells were examined across all samples, and RNA yield correlated strongly with the number of cells per subset. In the study, recently diagnosed type 1 diabetes patients and matched healthy donors were compared on the TCRB repertoires of their sorted circulating CD4+ T cell subsets. Naive and central memory subsets were obtained from all 30 or so donors, but regulatory and stem cell-like memory subsets were isolated from only 8 patients and 8 healthy donors.

This clone was recorded a few times. Its antigen is still unknown. No base-level quality is on record; no much larger clone is a single base apart. Within the sample, other DNA sequences also encode this same CDR3. A single peripheral blood draw of approximately 110 mL on average was collected from each donor into heparinised tubes. Naive, central memory, regulatory and stem cell-like memory CD4+ T cells were sorted on a BD FACSAria II using a panel including CD45RO, CCR7, CD25, CD127, CD95 and CD27. All sorted populations exceeded 95% purity. PBMCs were isolated right away by Lymphoprep density gradient centrifugation and were stained directly, without culture. So that batch effects would be minimized, each experiment stained and sorted samples in pairs, pairing one healthy donor with one patient. Beyond this particular receptor, the publication reports: In all four CD4+ subsets, TCRB CDR3 length was moderately but significantly shorter in type 1 diabetes patients. Because cDNA was sequenced instead of genomic DNA, activated cells with high expression could be over-represented, although the groups did not differ in activation or CD3 levels. Only small numbers of individuals were included in the HLA sub-analyses, which left unresolved whether HLA type had any influence on TCRB rearrangement. PCR may preferentially amplify shorter templates, but because patient and control samples were amplified and corrected together, any resulting skew would affect both groups equally. Naive, central memory and regulatory TCRB repertoires appeared to be more alike among patients than among healthy donors. At VDJ recombination sites, patients with type 1 diabetes made fewer insertions and deleted more nucleotides, a pattern implying thymic rearrangement abnormalities.

The entire amount of isolated RNA was reverse transcribed using the High Capacity cDNA Reverse Transcription Kit, so the sequenced TCRB transcripts were expressed ones. Naive, central memory and regulatory T cell samples underwent deep immunoSEQ sequencing, averaging about 3.57 million total reads per sample. Sorted cells were lysed in RLT buffer and RNA was extracted with DNase-treated RNeasy Micro or Mini kits, depending on cell number. To prevent cross-contamination, every cell subset was processed on its own, while patient and healthy donor samples were processed together. TCRB sequences were amplified from cDNA with the immunoSEQ multiplex PCR, producing 87-bp fragments spanning the CDR3 region. The amplicons were sequenced using the Illumina HiSeq platform. In the original analysis: PCR bias was computationally corrected using synthetic template baselines, reads within Hamming distance 2 were collapsed, and singletons that could not be merged were discarded. Reads were aligned against IMGT so that V, D and J genes, CDR3 length and insertions or deletions at six rearrangement sites could be assigned. Within each subset, clonotype counts were normalized to the number of sorted cells before true diversity and Gini coefficients were calculated with the tcR R package. The overlap coefficient, calculated on TCRB nucleotide sequences, was used to quantify repertoire sharing. As a proxy for the pre-selection repertoire, out-of-frame TCRB sequences from naive cells were analyzed. The source is immuneACCESS, and TCRdb retained only in-frame sequences with V and J called. Part of the clones is not carried over; for the studies checked, unresolved V genes explain less than half of this, and the remainder is unexplained. V and J calls and clone size come straight from that table; D and trimming were deduced from the DNA. The table for this sample lists 450,000 or so clones; more than 9.5% of them were counted only once. The top ten clonotypes cover about 0.042% of the sample.

CDR1 is given as SGHRS and CDR2 as YFSETQ, both from the germline V gene. V is shortened by 0 bases, J by 6 bases, and the region joining them spans 5 bases. The CDR3 sequence holds 12 residues, the cysteine and phenylalanine included. Only the CDR3 part of the read is kept: 36 bases, read in frame from the first base. This receptor chain uses TRBV5-1 and TRBJ2-3; the D gene cannot be named for sure. The sequenced sample was naive CD4+ T cells from blood. Per the publication, the cell subset or site label means: true naive CD4+ T cells. The source of this sequence is a woman aged 18-35 years in good health. The nucleotide sequence is TGCGCCAGCAGCTTGGCTCAGGATACGCAGTATTTT. Its translation is CASSLAQDTQYF.